This T cell receptor (beta chain) was captured by sequencing in a study of T cells after yellow fever vaccination. Ten or more counts support this clonotype. This CDR3 comprises 12 residues. Germline V gene data show CDR1 as KGHDR and CDR2 as SFDVKD. With V trimmed by 9 bases and J by 6 bases, 2 bases remained unmatched. Universal primer sites and UMIs were introduced during 5'RACE template-switching synthesis of TCR cDNA. In TCRdb, the 5' RACE reads were re-called with MiXCR into one record per CDR3 protein. The sample holds under 150,000 distinct CDR3 sequences, 7.7% seen once. The sample here was CD4+ T cells sorted from PBMCs, taken 5 days after the yellow fever booster vaccination. This clonotype was obtained from a man younger than 40 who received the YFV17D yellow fever vaccine. The rearrangement links TRBV24-1 to TRBJ2-1; TRBD2 matches 9 bases. The CDR3 DNA sequence: TGTGCCACCGGCGGGAGGGCCAATGAGCAGTTCTTC. Translated: CATGGRANEQFF.